This T cell receptor beta chain was found in a study of T cell responses to AZD1222 COVID-19 vaccine. Only in-frame clones appear in the TCRdb table, and some are missing; sequencing was by immunoSEQ multiplex PCR. The data contain about 120,000 clones, 92% of them singletons. There are 15 residues in the CDR3. CDR1 is SGHAT, CDR2 FQDESV, per germline (reference sequence). The V gene lost 5 bases and the J gene lost 0 bases, with 11 bases spanning the gap. As for this clone: The antigen is undetermined.

Study-wide results and caveats: Females made up more of the donors, who were largely white British, and clonal diversity may have come out too low. Repertoire collection took place solely once the T cell response had peaked. Just 5 to 7 people given AZD1222 tested seropositive at baseline. Two doses of AZD1222 preceded a rise in Spike-specific TCR breadth and depth.

This chain links TRBV11-1 with TRBJ1-3; no firm D call. Material: peripheral blood, obtained 28 days after the second AZD1222 dose. This receptor was identified in an adult who received the AZD1222 COVID-19 vaccine. The CDR3: CASSRTGDSGNTIYF. DNA of the CDR3: TGTGCCAGCAGCCGGACGGGCGACTCTGGAAACACCATATATTTT.